This T cell receptor (beta chain) stems from a study of T-cell reconstitution after alpha-beta-depleted transplantation in children. Details on this clonotype: Its cognate antigen is unknown.

Germline V gene data show CDR1 as DFQATT and CDR2 as SNEGSKA (reference sequence). The V end lost 5 bases, the J end lost 6 bases, and 15 bases lay between the germline ends. The CDR3 sequence is 13 residues long. Whole-study results and caveats: T-cell counts and diversity at one year following transplant were attributed mainly to newly produced T cells. Day-60 TCRbeta diversity that was high in some patients was derived from surviving recipient T cells and thymic progenitors. Several hundred expanded graft clones reportedly supplied alpha-beta T cells about two months after transplant.

The authors prepared the TCRbeta library with unique molecular identifiers. TCRdb redid the calling of the PCR reads with MiXCR, one entry per CDR3 protein. The sample records 610,000 or so distinct CDR3 sequences, 25% to 30% being singletons. The sequenced sample was PBMCs, obtained before TCRalphabeta/CD19-depleted stem cell transplant. The chain couples TRBV20-1 to TRBJ2-3; D is tentatively TRBD1 or TRBD2 (5 bases each). The receptor was derived from a boy younger than two with Wiskott-Aldrich syndrome, due to receive a stem cell transplant. CDR3 DNA: TGCAGTGCTCTAGAGGGGCCCATGGATACGCAGTATTTT. This gives the protein CSALEGPMDTQYF.